Given below is one T cell receptor (beta chain) in context. Which antigen it targets is not known. No base quality values were provided; no much bigger clone lies one nucleotide off. This specimen belongs to a study of graft-versus-host responses after intestinal transplantation (dated by TCRdb to the early 2020s). Study-level background: The transplants that recipients got were multivisceral, liver-intestinal, or isolated intestinal. Alloreactive clones were identified by sequencing pre-transplant mixed lymphocyte reaction products and comparing them with unstimulated pre-transplant donor and recipient T cells. Instead of going to the commercial service, samples from three later patients were sequenced in-house on an Illumina MiSeq and processed with MiXCR. All recipients received anti-thymocyte globulin induction followed by maintenance tacrolimus and steroids for two to four years. A peak of at least 4% donor T cells among recipient peripheral blood mononuclear cells was the definition used for donor T cell macrochimerism. Graft-versus-host and host-versus-graft alloreactive T cell clones were tracked in the graft, circulation and bone marrow after intestinal transplantation using bulk TCR-beta CDR3 sequencing. Of the roughly 25 intestinal transplant recipients enrolled in the cohort, one of whom was a retransplant, 3 patients without pretransplant specimens were excluded. The research as a whole found: GvH clones were detected in recipient bone marrow, and some of these GvH clones were observed earlier in ileal mucosa or blood, consistent with an intestinal mucosal origin. Early after transplant, peak levels of circulating GvH clones were found to be associated with declines in HvG clones. Patients with donor T cell macrochimerism had high GvH to HvG T cell clonal ratios in their allografts. The conclusions were limited by the relatively low number and heterogeneity of the intestinal transplant patients.

Libraries came from the immunoSEQ multiplex PCR assay. For most patients, high-throughput TCR-beta CDR3 sequencing of genomic DNA was performed by Adaptive Biotechnologies. Regarding the original processing steps: Adaptive's ImmunoSEQ software supplied the TCR sequencing data for around 19 patients, while MiXCR and VDJtools were used to process a few other patients. CDR3 nucleotide sequences shared between donor and recipient were removed because the origin of such sequences could not be assigned. Alloreactive clones required at least 2-fold expansion over unstimulated cells and minimum CFSE-low frequency of 0.002% (template counts) or 0.001% (read counts). Clones were considered mappable if detected in sequenced pre-transplant spleen, lymph node, or MLR CFSE-low populations of the donor or recipient. Cumulative frequency of alloreactive clones was calculated as a percentage of all sequences weighted by copy number. TCRdb took this table from immuneACCESS and kept in-frame rearrangements with V and J called. Such tables lack part of the clones; where checked against another copy, unresolved V genes explain under half of the gap, and the rest is unexplained. V, J and clone size derive from that table, while D and trimming were established from the DNA sequence. For this sample the table gives approximately 3,500 clones, of which around 93% were detected only once. The ten largest clones represent less than 1.5% of the sample.

In the first month after transplant, blood samples were collected up to 4 times, and after that at least monthly when available. The germline V gene specifies SGDLS as CDR1 and YYNGEE as CDR2. The V end gives up 1 base and the J end 2 bases, leaving 9 bases in the junction not matched to a gene. From the cysteine up to the phenylalanine, the CDR3 has a length of 16 residues. The sequence is cut down to CDR3 DNA, 48 bases in frame from base 1. The sequence came from a human patient who received an intestinal transplant, so some T cells may come from the graft donor. The rearranged chain carries TRBV9 and TRBJ2-7, with 7 bases matching TRBD2. The specimen comprised PBMCs, sampled 11 days after intestinal transplantation. The CDR3 region: CASSVSVGLPTYEQYF. DNA sequence: TGTGCCAGCAGCGTATCCGTGGGACTACCTACCTACGAGCAGTACTTC.